The rows below give T cell receptor beta chains drawn from one sample of a study of monozygotic twins with inflammatory bowel disease. Reanalyzing the 5' RACE reads, TCRdb keeps one entry per CDR3 protein, without DNA. This sample contains some 300,000 distinct CDR3 sequences. The material sequenced was blood. The origin of the receptors is a human donor with ulcerative colitis or Crohn's disease, or a healthy co-twin of an affected twin (not recorded which). Both conserved end residues are part of each CDR3.

CASLPWGTSSSYEQYF,TRBV27,TRBJ2-7
CASTLTGNAEAFF,TRBV7-9,TRBJ1-1
CASSPYTENTEAFF,TRBV5-1,TRBJ1-1
CASSPGLATHSYNEQFF,TRBV12-3/TRBV12-4,TRBJ2-1
CASSQLPRGGAFSLDTQYF,TRBV4-3,TRBJ2-3
CATSDATGTGNTGELFF,TRBV24-1,TRBJ2-2
CASSLRRRGGDTQYF,TRBV7-2,TRBJ2-3
CASSGRLAGGSDEQFF,TRBV7-6,TRBJ2-1
CASSLFSLAGAYEQYF,TRBV27,TRBJ2-7
CASSFGKSTQAFF,TRBV27,TRBJ1-1
CASSYWGGAGQFF,TRBV6-5,TRBJ2-1
CASSPPGGFGLGNEQFF,TRBV12-3/TRBV12-4,TRBJ2-1
CSVATASGANVLTF,TRBV29-1,TRBJ2-6
CASQSTGTGFPGELFF,TRBV10-1,TRBJ2-2
CASERSGGGGYTF,TRBV28,TRBJ1-2
CASSLALPSEAFF,TRBV12-3/TRBV12-4,TRBJ1-1
CASSLGRLAADTQYF,TRBV7-2,TRBJ2-3
CASSPFGLAGGRGITDTQYF,TRBV28,TRBJ2-3
CASSLVKGVNTGDLFF,TRBV5-1,TRBJ2-2
CASSQDLLETQYF,TRBV14,TRBJ2-5
CASRGGYNEQFF,TRBV6-2/TRBV6-3,TRBJ2-1
CASSLPYGAEAFF,TRBV28,TRBJ1-1
CASSLSETRLAKNIQYF,TRBV7-2,TRBJ2-4
CATHNTGTPTGEQYF,TRBV6-1,TRBJ2-7
CSTGGSRAYEQYF,TRBV29-1,TRBJ2-7
CASSQGQGFYGYTF,TRBV4-3,TRBJ1-2
CASSQTWGGPTDTQYF,TRBV6-2/TRBV6-3,TRBJ2-3
CAWRGGATNEKLFF,TRBV30,TRBJ1-4
CASTLGGTGNQPQHF,TRBV28,TRBJ1-5
CASGAGANVLTF,TRBV6-5,TRBJ2-6
CASSRAPETYVYEQFF,TRBV4-2,TRBJ2-1
CASSSASGRVGELFF,TRBV12-3/TRBV12-4,TRBJ2-2
CASSLWPLEAGLRNGYTF,TRBV7-6,TRBJ1-2
CSARDWVAGRGDEQFF,TRBV20-1,TRBJ2-1
CASSLGRGSLEAFF,TRBV5-1,TRBJ1-1
CASSFEAVNEKLFF,TRBV12-3/TRBV12-4,TRBJ1-4
CASSQVGHEQFF,TRBV4-1,TRBJ2-1
CASGNRVANSPLHF,TRBV2,TRBJ1-6
CSAPDRVLAKNIQYF,TRBV20-1,TRBJ2-4
CASSFLQARSYEQYF,TRBV28,TRBJ2-7
CASSQDVDGRASYNEQFF,TRBV4-1,TRBJ2-1
CAIRGTALTLGGYTF,TRBV10-3,TRBJ1-2
CASSQDLADANTGELFF,TRBV4-3,TRBJ2-2